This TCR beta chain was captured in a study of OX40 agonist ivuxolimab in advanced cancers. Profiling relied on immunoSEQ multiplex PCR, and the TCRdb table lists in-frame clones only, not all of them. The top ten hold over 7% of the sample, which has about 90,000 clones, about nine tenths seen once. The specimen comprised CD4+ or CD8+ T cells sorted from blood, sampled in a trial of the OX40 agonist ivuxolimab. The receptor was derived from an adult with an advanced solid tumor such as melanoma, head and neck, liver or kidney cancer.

Here the CDR3 DNA reads TGTGCCAGCAGCCCGTCGCTCCCGTATTCCTACGAGCAGTACTTC. Its translation: CASSPSLPYSYEQYF. This chain connects TRBV7-6 to TRBJ2-7, with D unresolved. Trimming left V 5 bases short and J 1 base short, with 15 bases between. This CDR3 comprises 15 residues. Germline V gene data show CDR1 as SGHVS and CDR2 as FNYEAQ. Variable domain in full (rest from reference TRBV7-6 and TRBJ2-7): GAGVSQSPRYKVTKRGQDVALRCDPISGHVSLYWYRQALGQGPEFLTYFNYEAQQDKSGLPNDRFSAERPEGSISTLTIQRTEQRDSAMYRCASSPSLPYSYEQYFGPGTRLTVT.